Listed here is a single T cell receptor (beta chain). Profiling relied on immunoSEQ multiplex PCR, and the TCRdb table lists in-frame clones only, not all of them. Here the sample spans around 2.1 million clones, approximately 94% being singletons. Only CD45RO-negative cells positively selected for CCR7 counted as naive CD8 cells, so terminally differentiated effector memory CD45RA+ cells were excluded. Germline V gene lookup returns CDR1 SEHNR and CDR2 FQNEAQ (reference sequence). The CDR3 is 17 amino acids. The trim removed 2 bases at V and 5 bases at J, leaving 12 bases unmatched. This sample was taken from a study of shared clonotypes between healthy human individuals.

The source is a man between 18 and 29 years old in good health. Some clones in this sample may be carry-over from other donors' samples. Specimen: naive CD8+ T cells from PBMCs. The chain links TRBV7-9 to TRBJ2-3; 8 positions agree with TRBD2. The CDR3 reads CASSLPASGSIKDTQYF. Written as DNA, the CDR3 is TGTGCCAGCAGCTTACCCGCCAGCGGGAGTATTAAAGATACGCAGTATTTT. Full variable domain (remainder filled in from reference TRBV7-9 and TRBJ2-3): DTGVSQNPRHKITKRGQNVTFRCDPISEHNRLYWYRQTLGQGPEFLTYFQNEAQLEKSRLLSDRFSAERPKGSFSTLEIQRTEQGDSAMYLCASSLPASGSIKDTQYFGPGTRLTVL.